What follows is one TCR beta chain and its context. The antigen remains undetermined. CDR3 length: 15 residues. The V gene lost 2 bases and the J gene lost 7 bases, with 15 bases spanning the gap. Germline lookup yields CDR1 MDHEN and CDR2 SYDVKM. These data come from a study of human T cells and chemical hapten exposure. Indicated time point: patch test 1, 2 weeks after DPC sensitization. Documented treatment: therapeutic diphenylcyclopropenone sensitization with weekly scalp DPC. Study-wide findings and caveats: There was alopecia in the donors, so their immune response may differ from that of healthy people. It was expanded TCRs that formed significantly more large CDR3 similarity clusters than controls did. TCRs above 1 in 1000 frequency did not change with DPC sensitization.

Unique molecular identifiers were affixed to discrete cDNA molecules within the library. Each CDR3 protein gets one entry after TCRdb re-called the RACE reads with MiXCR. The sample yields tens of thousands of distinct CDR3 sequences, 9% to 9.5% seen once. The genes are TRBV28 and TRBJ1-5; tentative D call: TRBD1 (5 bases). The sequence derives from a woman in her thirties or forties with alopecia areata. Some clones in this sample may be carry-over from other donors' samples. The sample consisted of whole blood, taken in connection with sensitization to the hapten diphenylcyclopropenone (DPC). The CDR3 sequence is CASSLAGALRQPQHF. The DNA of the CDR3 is TGTGCCAGCAGTTTAGCCGGGGCTCTCAGGCAGCCCCAGCATTTT.